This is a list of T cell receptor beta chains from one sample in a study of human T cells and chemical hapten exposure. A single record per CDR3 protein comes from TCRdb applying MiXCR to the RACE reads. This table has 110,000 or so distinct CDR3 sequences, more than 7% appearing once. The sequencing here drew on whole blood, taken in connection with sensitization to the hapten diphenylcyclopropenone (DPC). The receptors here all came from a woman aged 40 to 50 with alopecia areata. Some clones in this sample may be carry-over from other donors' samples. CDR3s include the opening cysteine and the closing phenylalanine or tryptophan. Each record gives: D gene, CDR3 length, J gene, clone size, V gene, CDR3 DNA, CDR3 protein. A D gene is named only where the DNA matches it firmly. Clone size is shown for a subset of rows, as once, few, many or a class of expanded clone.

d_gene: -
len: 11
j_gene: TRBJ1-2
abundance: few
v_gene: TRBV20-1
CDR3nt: TGCAGCCAGAGCACCCCAGGGGGCTACACCTTC
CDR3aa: CSQSTPGGYTF

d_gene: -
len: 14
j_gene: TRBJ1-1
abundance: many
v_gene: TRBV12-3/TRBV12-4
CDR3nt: TGTGCCAGCTTCCCCTTGGGGGGCTTGACTGAAGCTTTCTTT
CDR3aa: CASFPLGGLTEAFF

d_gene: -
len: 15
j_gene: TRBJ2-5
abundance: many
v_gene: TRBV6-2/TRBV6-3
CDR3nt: TGTGCCAGCAGTCCCTACTTGGGGGCCCAAGAGACCCAGTACTTC
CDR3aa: CASSPYLGAQETQYF

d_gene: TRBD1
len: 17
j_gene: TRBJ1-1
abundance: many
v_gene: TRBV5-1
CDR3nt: TGCGCCAGCAGCCCCACCGGGACAGCCCTAATGAACACTGAAGCTTTCTTT
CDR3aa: CASSPTGTALMNTEAFF

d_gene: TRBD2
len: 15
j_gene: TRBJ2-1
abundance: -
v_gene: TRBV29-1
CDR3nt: TGCAGCGTTGGAGAACTAGCGGGGGGCGACAATGAGCAGTTCTTC
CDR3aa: CSVGELAGGDNEQFF

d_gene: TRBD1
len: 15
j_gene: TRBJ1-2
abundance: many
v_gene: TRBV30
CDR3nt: TGTGCCTGGAGTTCTGTCAGGGGGCGCGGATATGGCTACACCTTC
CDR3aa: CAWSSVRGRGYGYTF

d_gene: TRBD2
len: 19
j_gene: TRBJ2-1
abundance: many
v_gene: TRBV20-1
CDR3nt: TGCAGTGCTAGAGGATGGACTAGCGGGGGGACCAGCTCCTACAATGAGCAGTTCTTC
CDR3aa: CSARGWTSGGTSSYNEQFF

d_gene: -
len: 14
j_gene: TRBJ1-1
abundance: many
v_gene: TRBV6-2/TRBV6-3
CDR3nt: TGTGCCAGCAGTTACGGGCAGAGGGGCACTGAAGCTTTCTTT
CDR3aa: CASSYGQRGTEAFF

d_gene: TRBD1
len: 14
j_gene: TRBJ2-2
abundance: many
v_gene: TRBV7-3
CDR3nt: TGTGCCAGCAGACCCGGGACAGGGGGCGGGGAGCTGTTTTTT
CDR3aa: CASRPGTGGGELFF

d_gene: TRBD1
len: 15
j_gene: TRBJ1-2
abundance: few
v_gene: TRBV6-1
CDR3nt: TGTGCCAGCAGTAGGACAGGGCCCAGGGACGGAGGCTACACCTTC
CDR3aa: CASSRTGPRDGGYTF

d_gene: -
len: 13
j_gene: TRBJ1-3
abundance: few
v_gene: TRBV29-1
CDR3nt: TGCAGCGTTGAAGGCGACTCTGGAAACACCATATATTTT
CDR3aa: CSVEGDSGNTIYF

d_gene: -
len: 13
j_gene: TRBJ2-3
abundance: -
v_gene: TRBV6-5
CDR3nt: TGTGCCAGCAGTTATAATGAGGGAGATACGCAGTATTTT
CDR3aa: CASSYNEGDTQYF

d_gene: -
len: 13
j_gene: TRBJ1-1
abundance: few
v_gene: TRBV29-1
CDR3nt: TGCAGCGTTGTGACAGTATTGAACACTGAAGCTTTCTTT
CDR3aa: CSVVTVLNTEAFF

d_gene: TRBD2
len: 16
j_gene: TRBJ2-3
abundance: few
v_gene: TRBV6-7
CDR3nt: TGTGCCAGGTCTCTCCCTAGCGGGGGACGCACAGATACGCAGTATTTT
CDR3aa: CARSLPSGGRTDTQYF

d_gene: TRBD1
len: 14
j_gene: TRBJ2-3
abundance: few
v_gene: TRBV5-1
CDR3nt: TGCGCCAGCAGCTCTGGGACAGGGAAGGATACGCAGTATTTT
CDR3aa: CASSSGTGKDTQYF

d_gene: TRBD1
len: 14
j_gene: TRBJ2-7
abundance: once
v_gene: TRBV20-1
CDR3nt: TGCAGTGCTACCGAGGGACAGAACTCCTACGAGCAGTACTTC
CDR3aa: CSATEGQNSYEQYF